Sequencing of this T cell receptor (beta chain) was carried out in a study of T-cell reconstitution after alpha-beta-depleted transplantation in children. This CDR3 spans 15 amino acids. Germline loops: CDR1 DFQATT, CDR2 SNEGSKA (reference sequence). Deletions cut 0 bases from V and 4 bases from J, with 16 bases between. This clonotype was observed many times. TCRbeta library preparation incorporated unique molecular identifiers. MiXCR, run by TCRdb on the PCR reads, gives a single entry per CDR3 protein. There are 400,000 to 550,000 distinct CDR3 sequences in the sample; 8% to 11% occur only once, and about 2.1% lies in the top ten.

The rearrangement joins TRBV20-1 to TRBJ2-7; D unresolved. Specimen: PBMCs, collected before TCRalphabeta/CD19-depleted stem cell transplant. The origin of this receptor is a child under 10 years old with inherited bone marrow failure, due to receive a stem cell transplant. CDR3 nucleotides: TGCAGTGCTAGAGACGGATTCGCCGGGTTATACGAGCAGTACTTC. Protein sequence: CSARDGFAGLYEQYF.